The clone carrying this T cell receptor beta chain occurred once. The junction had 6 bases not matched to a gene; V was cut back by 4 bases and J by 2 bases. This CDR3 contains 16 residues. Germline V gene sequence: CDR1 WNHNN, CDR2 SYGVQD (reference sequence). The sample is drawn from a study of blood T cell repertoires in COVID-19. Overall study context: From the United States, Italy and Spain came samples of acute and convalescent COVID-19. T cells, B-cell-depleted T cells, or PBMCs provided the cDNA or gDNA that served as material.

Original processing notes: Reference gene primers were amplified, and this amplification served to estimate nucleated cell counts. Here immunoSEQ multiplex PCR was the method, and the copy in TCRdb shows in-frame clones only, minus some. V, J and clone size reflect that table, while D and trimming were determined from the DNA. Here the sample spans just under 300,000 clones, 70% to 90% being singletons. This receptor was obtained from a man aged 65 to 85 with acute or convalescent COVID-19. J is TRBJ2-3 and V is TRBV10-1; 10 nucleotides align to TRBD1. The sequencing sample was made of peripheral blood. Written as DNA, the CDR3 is TGCGCCAGCAGTGGGGGGACAGGGGACTTCACAGATACGCAGTATTTT. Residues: CASSGGTGDFTDTQYF.